This TCR beta chain was observed in a study of T cell changes during pregnancy in multiple sclerosis. Assay used: immunoSEQ multiplex PCR; TCRdb lists only in-frame clones, some missing. The sample lists approximately 70,000 clones; 92% were seen once. From germline, CDR1 is SNHLY and CDR2 FYNNEI. V trimming: 4 bases; J trimming: 2 bases; junction bases outside the gene matches: 1. The CDR3 extends over 13 amino acids. This clonotype originated in a female donor in good health, enrolled as a control in a pregnancy study. V and J are TRBV2 and TRBJ2-7, with 8 bases fitting TRBD1. This sample comprised peripheral blood, obtained in the second trimester of pregnancy. CDR3 region: CASSVQGAYEQYF. In DNA, the CDR3 is TGTGCCAGCAGTGTACAGGGGGCCTACGAGCAGTACTTC.